Each of the 30 T cell receptor beta chains below was sequenced from the same sample in a study of cytomegalovirus exposure and HLA in healthy donors. A multiplex PCR was run with 60 Vbeta primers and 13 Jbeta primers. Only in-frame clones appear in the TCRdb table, and some are missing; sequencing was by immunoSEQ multiplex PCR. The sample records under 250,000 clones, around three quarters being singletons. Sequenced sample: PBMCs. The receptors originated from a man between 25 and 39 years old in good health and CMV-seronegative.

V is TRBV27 and J is TRBJ2-3; the match to TRBD2 covers 7 bases. With V trimmed by 5 bases and J by 2 bases, 7 bases remained unmatched. Germline V gene data show CDR1 as MNHEY and CDR2 as SMNVEV (reference sequence). The CDR3 length is 15 residues. CDR3 protein: CASSGGGEYTDTQYF. CDR3 bases: TGTGCCAGCAGTGGCGGGGGTGAATACACAGATACGCAGTATTTT.

The chain joins TRBV28 to TRBJ2-5; the match to TRBD1 covers 7 bases. Germline-derived CDR1 and CDR2 are MDHEN and SYDVKM. The CDR3 is 17 amino acids. Losses at the gene ends were 4 bases for V and 1 base for J; bases not matched to a gene: 12. In nucleotides, the CDR3 is TGTGCCAGCAGTTCAGGGGGTTTTTTAGGTATCCAAGAGACCCAGTACTTC. This gives the protein CASSSGGFLGIQETQYF.

This sequence joins TRBV9 and TRBJ1-3; TRBD1 agrees at 7 bases. Germline loops: CDR1 SGDLS, CDR2 YYNGEE. This CDR3 comprises 15 residues. J was trimmed by 4 bases and V by 2 bases; bases with no gene match: 6. CDR3: CASSVIQGTGNTIYF. CDR3 nucleotides: TGTGCCAGCAGCGTCATACAGGGGACCGGAAACACCATATATTTT.

This clone was seen a handful of times. The genes are TRBV7-9 and TRBJ1-4, with D unresolved. The V end was cut by 4 bases, the J end by 2 bases, with 17 bases between. Per the germline V gene, CDR1 is SEHNR and CDR2 is FQNEAQ (reference sequence). There are 17 residues in the CDR3. The CDR3 DNA reads as TGTGCCAGCAGCTCCACCCGGGGAGGGTTCACTAATGAAAAACTGTTTTTT. Encoded protein: CASSSTRGGFTNEKLFF.

This rearrangement joins TRBV10-3 to TRBJ2-2; TRBD1 matches 9 bases. V shed 7 bases and J 1 base; nucleotides not matched to a gene: 4. Germline assignment: CDR1 ENHRY and CDR2 SYGVKD. The CDR3 totals 15 residues. CDR3 region: CAIKGTGQNTGELFF. The CDR3 DNA follows: TGTGCCATCAAGGGGACAGGGCAGAACACCGGGGAGCTGTTTTTT.

The chain couples TRBV28 to TRBJ1-2; 7 positions match TRBD1. The CDR3 is made up of 13 amino acids. The germline CDR1 and CDR2 sequences are MDHEN and SYDVKM. Trimming at V came to 6 bases and at J to 4 bases, leaving 5 bases not matched to a gene. In DNA, the CDR3 is TGTGCCAGCAGATTACAGGGGCGCTATGGCTACACCTTC. As protein: CASRLQGRYGYTF.

This clone was seen a few times. Other DNA sequences in this specimen translate into the identical CDR3. The chain employs TRBV5-1 and TRBJ2-2, with 8 bases that match TRBD1. The CDR3 runs 16 residues. The germline gives CDR1 SGHRS, CDR2 YFSETQ. V dropped 0 bases and J dropped 3; count of bases not matched to a gene: 4. The CDR3 DNA follows: TGCGCCAGCAGCTTGGTGCAGGGGGCGGACACCGGGGAGCTGTTTTTT. Translated, it gives CASSLVQGADTGELFF.

This chain links TRBV10-3 with TRBJ2-2, with 8 bases aligning to TRBD2. The germline gives CDR1 ENHRY, CDR2 SYGVKD. The length of the CDR3 is 15 residues. Trimming took 10 bases from V and 6 from J; bases not matched to a gene: 13. CDR3 region: CATAPATSGAGELFF. In DNA form, the CDR3 reads TGTGCCACCGCGCCGGCCACTAGCGGAGCCGGGGAGCTGTTTTTT.

This clone was counted a single time. This specimen includes other DNA sequences encoding the same CDR3. V gene TRBV2 combines with J gene TRBJ2-7; a possible D gene is TRBD1 (6 bases). Trimming stripped 4 bases from V and 3 bases from J, with 16 bases between. Germline V gives CDR1 SNHLY, CDR2 FYNNEI. The CDR3 length is 15 residues. The CDR3: CASSVGQGFYYEQYF. CDR3 in DNA: TGTGCCAGCAGTGTAGGGCAGGGGTTCTACTACGAGCAGTACTTC.

V and J are TRBV28 and TRBJ2-5; 10 nucleotides agree with TRBD2. The junction had 2 bases not matched to a gene; V was cut back by 9 bases and J by 4 bases. The CDR3 is made up of 12 amino acids. Germline V gene lookup returns CDR1 MDHEN and CDR2 SYDVKM. The CDR3: CASRTSGETQYF. The DNA for the CDR3 is TGTGCCAGTCGGACTAGCGGAGAGACCCAGTACTTC.

The rearrangement joins TRBV5-1 to TRBJ2-3, with 10 positions matching TRBD1. Germline values: CDR1 SGHRS, CDR2 YFSETQ. V trimming: 3 bases; J trimming: 4 bases; junction bases outside the gene matches: 2. CDR3 length equals 14 residues. The CDR3 coding sequence is TGCGCCAGCAGCTGGGGACAGGGGCCAGATACGCAGTATTTT. Translated, it gives CASSWGQGPDTQYF.

The J gene is TRBJ2-5, the V gene TRBV5-1; a weak D match, TRBD2 (5 bases). The CDR3 runs to 13 residues. Germline V CDR1 and CDR2: SGHRS, YFSETQ. V lost 0 bases to trimming and J lost 5 bases, with 8 bases between them. CDR3 residues: CASSLGTAETQYF. CDR3 bases: TGCGCCAGCAGCTTGGGGACTGCGGAGACCCAGTACTTC.

This chain connects TRBV5-4 to TRBJ1-2; tentatively, D is TRBD1 (5 bases). The CDR3 contains 12 residues. The germline V and J ends were trimmed by 3 bases and 4 bases, with 7 bases remaining between them. The V gene's germline CDR1 is SGHNT and CDR2 YYREEE (reference sequence). The CDR3, as DNA: TGTGCCAGCAGCTCGACAGTCTATGGCTACACCTTC. Protein product: CASSSTVYGYTF.

The rearrangement links TRBV29-1 to TRBJ2-7; D is uncertain. Between the trimmed V and J ends, which lost 6 bases and 1 base, there was a span of 16 bases. CDR1 is SQVTM, CDR2 ANQGSEA, per germline. The CDR3 consists of 14 residues. CDR3 region: CSVESTENSYEQYF. CDR3 in DNA: TGCAGCGTCGAGTCCACCGAGAATTCCTACGAGCAGTACTTC.

The gene calls are TRBV6-5 and TRBJ2-5; tentatively, D is TRBD1 (6 bases). V lost 2 bases and J lost 7, with 11 bases in between. The CDR3 extends over 13 amino acids. Germline V gives CDR1 MNHEY, CDR2 SVGAGI. The CDR3 DNA reads TGTGCCAGCAGTTACCGGGACATCCGGACCCAGTACTTC. Its protein is CASSYRDIRTQYF.

J is TRBJ2-7 and V is TRBV6-6, with D perhaps matching TRBD1 (6 bases). This CDR3 comprises 15 residues. V dropped 2 bases and J dropped 3 bases, with 14 bases sitting between them. Germline lookup yields CDR1 MNHNY and CDR2 SVGAGI (reference sequence). CDR3: CASSYGQGKIYEQYF. CDR3 nucleotide sequence: TGTGCCAGCAGTTACGGCCAGGGGAAAATCTACGAGCAGTACTTC.

The chain is built from TRBV2 and TRBJ1-2; no reliable D call. Between the trimmed V and J ends, which lost 8 bases and 4 bases, there was a span of 8 bases. This CDR3 spans 11 amino acids. From germline, CDR1 is SNHLY and CDR2 FYNNEI. The CDR3 region is CASPRAYGYTF. For the CDR3, the DNA is TGTGCCAGCCCCCGAGCCTATGGCTACACCTTC.

This sequence joins TRBV5-8 and TRBJ2-7, with a tentative D call TRBD2 (6 bases). Germline V CDR1 and CDR2: SGHTS, YDEGEE. The CDR3 totals 16 residues. V shed 3 bases and J shed 5 bases, with 21 bases lying between them. The CDR3 spells CASSSPPMRRVDEQYF. For the CDR3, the DNA is TGTGCCAGCAGCTCTCCCCCCATGCGGAGGGTAGACGAGCAGTACTTC. The entire variable domain, with the rest obtained from reference TRBV5-8 and TRBJ2-7, is as follows: EAGVTQSPTHLIKTRGQQATLRCSPISGHTSVYWYQQALGLGLQFLLWYDEGEERNRGNFPPRFSGRQFPNYSSELNVNALELEDSALYLCASSSPPMRRVDEQYFGPGTRLTVT.

The sample holds one count of this clone. The V call is TRBV4-2, the J call TRBJ2-5; 11 bases line up with TRBD2. This CDR3 comprises 19 residues. V was pared by 2 bases and J by 2 bases, with 13 bases of the junction left unmatched. CDR1 LGHNA and CDR2 YNFKEQ come from the germline V gene. The CDR3: CASSQRIPGLADRQETQYF. Here the CDR3 DNA reads TGTGCCAGCAGCCAACGGATCCCGGGACTAGCGGACCGTCAAGAGACCCAGTACTTC.

In this sample, this clone turned up once. The chain joins TRBV7-9 to TRBJ2-3, with TRBD1 as a possible D gene (6 bases). Germline CDR1 reads SEHNR; CDR2 reads FQNEAQ (reference sequence). This CDR3 is 14 amino acids long. Trimming shortened V by 4 bases and J by 5 bases, and 13 bases separated the two germline ends. CDR3 nucleotide sequence: TGTGCCAGCAGCTCCCCGGGACACAAAGATACGCAGTATTTT. Translation: CASSSPGHKDTQYF.

The chain recombines TRBV30 with TRBJ2-3; D ambiguous. This CDR3 has 14 amino acids. Trimming took off 6 bases at V and 0 bases at J, with 13 bases between the two ends. Germline V gene data show CDR1 as GTSNPN and CDR2 as SVGIG (reference sequence). This chain's CDR3 is CACLTGASTDTQYF. CDR3 in DNA: TGTGCCTGCCTCACCGGTGCTAGCACAGATACGCAGTATTTT. The complete variable domain, with remaining parts taken from reference TRBV30 and TRBJ2-3, reads SQTIHQWPATLVQPVGSPLSLECTVEGTSNPNLYWYRQAAGRGLQLLFYSVGIGQISSEVPQNLSASRPQDRQFILSSKKLLLSDSGFYLCACLTGASTDTQYFGPGTRLTVL.

The rearrangement uses TRBV7-2 and TRBJ2-4; D possibly corresponds to TRBD1 (6 bases). CDR1 SGHTA and CDR2 FQGNSA come from the germline V gene. The CDR3 covers 15 residues. Trimming cost V 5 bases and J 2 bases, with 13 bases left between them. The DNA of the CDR3 is TGTGCCAGCAGCAAAGGGCAGGGGACCAAAAACATTCAGTACTTC. Protein: CASSKGQGTKNIQYF. Together with reference TRBV7-2 and TRBJ2-4, the CDR3 gives the full variable domain: GAGVSQSPSNKVTEKGKDVELRCDPISGHTALYWYRQSLGQGLEFLIYFQGNSAPDKSGLPSDRFSAERTGGSVSTLTIQRTQQEDSAVYLCASSKGQGTKNIQYFGAGTRLSVL.

The CDR3 bases are TGTGCCAGCTCAGAAGGGACAGGGACCGGCACCATATATTTT. The encoded protein is CASSEGTGTGTIYF. The chain is built from TRBV18 and TRBJ1-3; TRBD1 agrees at 9 bases. CDR3 length: 14 residues. With 5 bases clipped from V and 9 bases from J, the junction kept 8 bases outside the gene matches. Germline lookup yields CDR1 KGHSH and CDR2 LQKENI.

About this clone itself: Other nucleotide sequences in the sample specify the same CDR3. This chain joins TRBV27 and TRBJ2-7; D ambiguous. Deletions cut 5 bases from V and 4 bases from J, with 3 bases between. This CDR3 comprises 10 residues. Germline V CDR1 and CDR2: MNHEY, SMNVEV (reference sequence). The CDR3 loop is CASSRYEQYF. In nucleotides, the CDR3 is TGTGCCAGCAGTCGTTACGAGCAGTACTTC.

This chain connects TRBV2 to TRBJ2-7, with TRBD2 matching 7 bases. Germline lookup yields CDR1 SNHLY and CDR2 FYNNEI. After removal of 7 bases from V and 1 base from J, the junction contained 10 bases not matched to a gene. The CDR3 contains 15 residues. The CDR3 nucleotides read TGTGCCAGCACTCGCTCCGCGGGAGATTCCTACGAGCAGTACTTC. It codes for CASTRSAGDSYEQYF.

J is TRBJ2-3 and V is TRBV27; weak D call: TRBD2 (6 bases). V lost 2 bases and J 4 bases, leaving 16 bases between the germline ends. The length of the CDR3 is 16 residues. Germline assignment: CDR1 MNHEY and CDR2 SMNVEV (reference sequence). The CDR3 spells CASSLGAGVTADTQYF. The CDR3 coding sequence is TGTGCCAGCAGTTTAGGAGCGGGTGTCACCGCAGATACGCAGTATTTT.

J is TRBJ2-1 and V is TRBV6-5; D gene uncertain. Germline CDR1 and CDR2: MNHEY and SVGAGI. The CDR3 sequence is 12 residues long. The V gene lost 2 bases and the J gene lost 7 bases, with 6 bases spanning the gap. The CDR3 loop reads CASSYGANEQFF. As DNA, the CDR3 is TGTGCCAGCAGTTACGGAGCTAATGAGCAGTTCTTC.

The chain joins TRBV6-1 to TRBJ2-1, with 10 bases lining up with TRBD2. The CDR3 loop spans 15 amino acids. The germline gives CDR1 MNHNS, CDR2 SASEGT. V gave up 3 bases and J gave up 7 bases; unmatched junction bases: 6. The CDR3 here is CASSEILAGANEQFF. In nucleotides, the CDR3 is TGTGCCAGCAGTGAGATCCTAGCGGGAGCTAATGAGCAGTTCTTC.

The rearrangement joins TRBV7-9 to TRBJ2-1; D unclear. Trimming shortened V by 2 bases and J by 9 bases, and 5 bases separated the two germline ends. The CDR3 spans 11 residues. Germline values: CDR1 SEHNR, CDR2 FQNEAQ (reference sequence). CDR3 DNA sequence: TGTGCCAGCAGCTTAACTGGTGAGCAGTTCTTC. As protein: CASSLTGEQFF.

The rearrangement uses TRBV9 and TRBJ1-2; D is uncertain. This CDR3 comprises 13 residues. Germline lookup yields CDR1 SGDLS and CDR2 YYNGEE. Trimming left V 2 bases short and J 4 bases short, with 9 bases between. CDR3 coding DNA: TGTGCCAGCAGCGTTGAGGGCCTCTATGGCTACACCTTC. This sequence encodes CASSVEGLYGYTF.